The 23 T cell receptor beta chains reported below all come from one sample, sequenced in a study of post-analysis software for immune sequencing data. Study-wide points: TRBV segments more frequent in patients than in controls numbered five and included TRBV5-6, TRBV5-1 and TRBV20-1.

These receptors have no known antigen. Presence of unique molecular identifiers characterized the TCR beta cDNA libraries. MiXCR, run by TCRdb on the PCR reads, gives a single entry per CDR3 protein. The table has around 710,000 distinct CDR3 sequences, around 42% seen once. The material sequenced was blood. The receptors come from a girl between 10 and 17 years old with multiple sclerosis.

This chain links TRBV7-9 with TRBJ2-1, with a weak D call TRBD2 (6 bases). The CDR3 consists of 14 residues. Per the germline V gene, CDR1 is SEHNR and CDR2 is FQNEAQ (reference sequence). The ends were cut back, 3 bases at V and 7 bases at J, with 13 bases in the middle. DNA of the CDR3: TGTGCCAGCAGCTTTGAGTCCGCGGGGAATGAGCAGTTCTTC. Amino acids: CASSFESAGNEQFF. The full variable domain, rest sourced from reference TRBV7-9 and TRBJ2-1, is DTGVSQNPRHKITKRGQNVTFRCDPISEHNRLYWYRQTLGQGPEFLTYFQNEAQLEKSRLLSDRFSAERPKGSFSTLEIQRTEQGDSAMYLCASSFESAGNEQFFGPGTRLTVL.

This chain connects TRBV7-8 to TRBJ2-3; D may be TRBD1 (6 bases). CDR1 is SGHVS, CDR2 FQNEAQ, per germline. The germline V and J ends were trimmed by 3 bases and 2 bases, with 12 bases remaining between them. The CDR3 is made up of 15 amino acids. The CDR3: CASSLAGDITDTQYF. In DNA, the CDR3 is TGTGCCAGCAGCTTGGCAGGGGACATCACAGATACGCAGTATTTT.

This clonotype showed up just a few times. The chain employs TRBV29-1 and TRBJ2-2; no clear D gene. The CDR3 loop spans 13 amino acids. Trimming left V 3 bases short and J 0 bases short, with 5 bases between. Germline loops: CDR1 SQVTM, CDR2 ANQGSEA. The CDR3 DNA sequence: TGCAGCGTTGAGGGCACGAACACCGGGGAGCTGTTTTTT. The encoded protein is CSVEGTNTGELFF.

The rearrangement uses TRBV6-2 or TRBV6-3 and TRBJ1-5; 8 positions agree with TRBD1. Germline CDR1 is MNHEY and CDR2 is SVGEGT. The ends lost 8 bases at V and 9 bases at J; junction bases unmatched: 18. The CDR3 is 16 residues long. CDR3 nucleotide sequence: TGTGCCAGCGGGGGCAGGGGGCCAGATAGCCATCGGCCCCAGCATTTT. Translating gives CASGGRGPDSHRPQHF.

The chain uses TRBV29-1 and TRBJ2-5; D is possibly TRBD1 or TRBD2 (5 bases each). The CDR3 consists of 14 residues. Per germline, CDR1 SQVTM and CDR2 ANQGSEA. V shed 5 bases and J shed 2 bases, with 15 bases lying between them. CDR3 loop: CSVPEGPEQETQYF. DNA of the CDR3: TGCAGCGTTCCAGAGGGGCCCGAACAAGAGACCCAGTACTTC.

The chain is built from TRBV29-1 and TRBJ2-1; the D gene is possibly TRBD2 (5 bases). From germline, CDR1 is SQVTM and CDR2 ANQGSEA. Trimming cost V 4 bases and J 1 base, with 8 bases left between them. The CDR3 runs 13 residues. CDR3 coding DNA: TGCAGCGTTGTCGGGGAATCCTACAATGAGCAGTTCTTC. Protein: CSVVGESYNEQFF.

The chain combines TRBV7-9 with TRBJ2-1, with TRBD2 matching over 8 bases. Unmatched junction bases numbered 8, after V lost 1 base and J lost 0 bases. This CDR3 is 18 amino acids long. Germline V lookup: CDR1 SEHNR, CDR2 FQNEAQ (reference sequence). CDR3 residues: CASSLDRGGLSSYNEQFF. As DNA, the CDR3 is TGTGCCAGCAGCTTAGATCGGGGGGGTCTGAGCTCCTACAATGAGCAGTTCTTC.

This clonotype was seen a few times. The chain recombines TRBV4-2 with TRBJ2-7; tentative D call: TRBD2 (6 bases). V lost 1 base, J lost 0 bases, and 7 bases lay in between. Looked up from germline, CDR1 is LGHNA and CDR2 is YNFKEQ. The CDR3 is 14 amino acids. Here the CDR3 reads CASSQGRVSYEQYF. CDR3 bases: TGTGCCAGCAGCCAAGGGAGGGTCTCCTACGAGCAGTACTTC.

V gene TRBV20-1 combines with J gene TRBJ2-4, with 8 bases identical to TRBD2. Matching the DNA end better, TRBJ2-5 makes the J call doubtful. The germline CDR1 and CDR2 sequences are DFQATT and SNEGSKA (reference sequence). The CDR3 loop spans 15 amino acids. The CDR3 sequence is CSARPTSGGGETQYF. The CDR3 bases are TGCAGTGCTAGACCCACTAGCGGCGGAGGGGAGACCCAGTACTTC.

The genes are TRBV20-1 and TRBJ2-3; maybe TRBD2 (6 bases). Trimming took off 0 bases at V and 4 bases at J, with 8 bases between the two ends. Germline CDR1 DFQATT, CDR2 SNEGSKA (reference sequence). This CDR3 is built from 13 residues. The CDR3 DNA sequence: TGCAGTGCTAGAGATTGGGGGGCAGATACGCAGTATTTT. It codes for CSARDWGADTQYF.

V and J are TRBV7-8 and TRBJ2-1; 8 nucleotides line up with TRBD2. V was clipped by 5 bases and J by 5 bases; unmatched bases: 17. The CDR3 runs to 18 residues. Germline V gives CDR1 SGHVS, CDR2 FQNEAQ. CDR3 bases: TGTGCCAGCAGCCGGTTATCCCTTCCCGGGACTAGGGACAATGAGCAGTTCTTC. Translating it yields CASSRLSLPGTRDNEQFF.

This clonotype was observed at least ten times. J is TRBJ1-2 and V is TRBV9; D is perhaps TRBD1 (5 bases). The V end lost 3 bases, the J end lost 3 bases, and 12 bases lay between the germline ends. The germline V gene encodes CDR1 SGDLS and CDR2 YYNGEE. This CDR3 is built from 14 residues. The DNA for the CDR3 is TGTGCCAGCAGCGCGCCGGGACGGGACTATGGCTACACCTTC. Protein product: CASSAPGRDYGYTF. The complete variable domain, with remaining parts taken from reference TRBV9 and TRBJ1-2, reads DSGVTQTPKHLITATGQRVTLRCSPRSGDLSVYWYQQSLDQGLQFLIQYYNGEERAKGNILERFSAQQFPDLHSELNLSSLELGDSALYFCASSAPGRDYGYTFGSGTRLTVV.

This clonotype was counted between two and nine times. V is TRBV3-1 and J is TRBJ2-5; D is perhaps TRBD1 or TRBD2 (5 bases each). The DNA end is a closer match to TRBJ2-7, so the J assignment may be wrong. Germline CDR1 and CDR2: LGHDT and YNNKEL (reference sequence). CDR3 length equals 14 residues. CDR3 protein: CASSRIQGDDEQYF. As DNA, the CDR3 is TGTGCCAGCAGCCGAATCCAGGGAGACGACGAGCAGTACTTC.

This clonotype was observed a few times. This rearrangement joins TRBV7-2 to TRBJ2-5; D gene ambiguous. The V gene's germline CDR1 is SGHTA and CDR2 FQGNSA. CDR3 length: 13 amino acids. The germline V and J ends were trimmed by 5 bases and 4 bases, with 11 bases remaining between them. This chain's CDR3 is CASSKDWGETQYF. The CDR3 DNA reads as TGTGCCAGCAGCAAAGACTGGGGAGAGACCCAGTACTTC.

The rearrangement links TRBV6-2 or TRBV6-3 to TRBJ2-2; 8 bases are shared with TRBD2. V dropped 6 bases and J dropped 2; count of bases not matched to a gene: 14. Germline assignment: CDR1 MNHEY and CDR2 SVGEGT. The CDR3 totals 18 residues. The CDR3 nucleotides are TGTGCCAGCAGCCACTCGACGGGTAGCGGGATTAACACCGGGGAGCTGTTTTTT. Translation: CASSHSTGSGINTGELFF.

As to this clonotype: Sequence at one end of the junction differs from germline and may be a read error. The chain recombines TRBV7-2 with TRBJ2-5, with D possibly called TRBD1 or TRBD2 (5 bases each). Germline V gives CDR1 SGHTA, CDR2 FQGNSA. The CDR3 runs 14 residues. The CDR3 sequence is CASRKEGIQETQYF. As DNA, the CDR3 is TGTGCCAGCAGAAAAGAGGGGATACAAGAAACCCAGTACTTC. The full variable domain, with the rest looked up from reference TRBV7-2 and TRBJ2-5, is GAGVSQSPSNKVTEKGKDVELRCDPISGHTALYWYRQSLGQGLEFLIYFQGNSAPDKSGLPSDRFSAERTGGSVSTLTIQRTQQEDSAVYLCASRKEGIQETQYFGPGTRLLVL.

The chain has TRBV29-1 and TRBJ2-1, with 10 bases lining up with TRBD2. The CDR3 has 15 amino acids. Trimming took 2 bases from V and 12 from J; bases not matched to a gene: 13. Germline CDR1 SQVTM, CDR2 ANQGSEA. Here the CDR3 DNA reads TGCAGCGTTGAAAAGCAGCGGGAGGGCAAGGGGGGGCAGTTCTTC. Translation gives CSVEKQREGKGGQFF.

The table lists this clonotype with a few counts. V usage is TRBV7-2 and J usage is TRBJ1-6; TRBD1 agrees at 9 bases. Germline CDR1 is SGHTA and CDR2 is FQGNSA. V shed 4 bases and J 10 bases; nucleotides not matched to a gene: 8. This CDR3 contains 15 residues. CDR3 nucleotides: TGTGCCAGCAGCTCGGGACAGGGTGATTTATCACCCCTCCACTTT. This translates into CASSSGQGDLSPLHF.

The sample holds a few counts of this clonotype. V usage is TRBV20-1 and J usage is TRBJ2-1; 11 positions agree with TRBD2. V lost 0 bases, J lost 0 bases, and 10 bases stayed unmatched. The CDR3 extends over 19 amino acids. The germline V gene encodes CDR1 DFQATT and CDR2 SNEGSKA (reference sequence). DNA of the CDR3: TGCAGTGCTAGAGATCGCCTAGCGGGAGGTTCGAGCTCCTACAATGAGCAGTTCTTC. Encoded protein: CSARDRLAGGSSSYNEQFF.

CDR3 residues: CASSSVGNTEAFF. The CDR3 region has the DNA TGTGCCAGCAGCTCCGTAGGGAACACTGAAGCTTTCTTT. The rearrangement links TRBV7-3 to TRBJ1-1, with D unresolved. V lost 4 bases and J 1 base, leaving 7 bases between the germline ends. Germline loops: CDR1 SGHTA, CDR2 FQGTGA. The CDR3 is made up of 13 amino acids.

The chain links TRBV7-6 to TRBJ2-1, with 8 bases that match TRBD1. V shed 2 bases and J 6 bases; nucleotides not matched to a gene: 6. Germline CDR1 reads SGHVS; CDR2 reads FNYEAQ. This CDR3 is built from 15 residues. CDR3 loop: CASSLRTGNSNEQFF. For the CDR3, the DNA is TGTGCCAGCAGCTTAAGGACAGGGAACAGCAATGAGCAGTTCTTC.

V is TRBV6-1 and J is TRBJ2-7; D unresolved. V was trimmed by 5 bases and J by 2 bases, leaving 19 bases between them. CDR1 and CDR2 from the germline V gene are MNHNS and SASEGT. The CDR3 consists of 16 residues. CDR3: CASSLFPGDPTYEQYF. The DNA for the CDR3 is TGTGCCAGCAGTCTCTTCCCAGGAGACCCAACCTACGAGCAGTACTTC.

The CDR3 DNA is TGTGCCAGCAGTACCCGGGCCTCCACTGAAGCTTTCTTT. Its protein product is CASSTRASTEAFF. V gene TRBV6-2 or TRBV6-3 combines with J gene TRBJ1-1; D uncertain. The CDR3 runs to 13 residues. In germline, CDR1 is MNHEY, CDR2 SVGEGT. The ends were cut back, 5 bases at V and 4 bases at J, with 11 bases in the middle.